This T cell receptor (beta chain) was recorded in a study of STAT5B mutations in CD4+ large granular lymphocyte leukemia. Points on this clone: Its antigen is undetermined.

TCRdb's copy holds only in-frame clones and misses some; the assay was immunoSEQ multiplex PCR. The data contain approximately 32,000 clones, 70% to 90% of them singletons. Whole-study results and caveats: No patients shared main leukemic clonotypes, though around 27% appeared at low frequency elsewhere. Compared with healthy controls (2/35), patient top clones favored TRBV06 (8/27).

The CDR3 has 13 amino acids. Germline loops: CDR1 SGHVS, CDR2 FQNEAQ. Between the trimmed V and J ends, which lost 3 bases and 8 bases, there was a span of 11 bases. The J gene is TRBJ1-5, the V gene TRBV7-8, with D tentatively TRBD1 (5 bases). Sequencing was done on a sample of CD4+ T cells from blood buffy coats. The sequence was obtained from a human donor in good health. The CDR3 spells CASSFGGREPQHF. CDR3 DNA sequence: TGTGCCAGCAGCTTTGGGGGTCGGGAGCCCCAGCATTTT.